The 32 T cell receptor beta chains reported below all come from one sample, sequenced in a study of spatial heterogeneity in lung cancer. Regarding time point: sample taken at primary tumor resection. TCRdb used MiXCR to reprocess the 5' RACE reads, holding one entry per CDR3 protein. Here the sample spans 45,000 to 55,000 distinct CDR3 sequences, about 5.8% being singletons. Sequencing used PBMCs, obtained at surgery. These receptor sequences come from a male donor with early-stage non-small cell lung cancer.

This clonotype was seen repeatedly, ten times or more. The rearrangement joins TRBV27 to TRBJ2-6; D gene ambiguous. The V gene's germline CDR1 is MNHEY and CDR2 SMNVEV (reference sequence). CDR3 length: 15 residues. V lost 6 bases to trimming and J lost 0 bases, with 9 bases between them. The CDR3 protein is CASSGRTSGANVLTF. CDR3 coding DNA: TGTGCCAGCAGCGGACGGACCTCTGGGGCCAACGTCCTGACTTTC.

This clonotype was seen only a few times. This rearrangement joins TRBV6-6 to TRBJ1-4; TRBD1 matches 9 bases. Germline values: CDR1 MNHNY, CDR2 SVGAGI (reference sequence). V trimming: 7 bases; J trimming: 2 bases; junction bases outside the gene matches: 5. The CDR3 has 15 amino acids. The DNA of the CDR3 is TGTGCCAGCACCGGACAGGGGAGGACTAATGAAAAACTGTTTTTT. It specifies CASTGQGRTNEKLFF.

In its sample, this clonotype was seen many times. This chain uses TRBV28 with TRBJ2-1, with D unresolved. The CDR3 has 16 residues. CDR1 and CDR2 (germline): MDHEN, SYDVKM. V was shortened by 3 bases and J by 5 bases, with 17 bases between the two germline ends. The CDR3 region has the DNA TGTGCCAGCAGTTTTTCTGCGGTCCAAACCCACAATGAGCAGTTCTTC. The encoded protein is CASSFSAVQTHNEQFF.

This clonotype was found many times. The chain uses TRBV10-3 and TRBJ1-2; D gene ambiguous. V shed 1 base and J shed 8 bases, with 17 bases lying between them. This CDR3 region has 15 residues. Germline CDR1 ENHRY, CDR2 SYGVKD. The CDR3 sequence is CAISEWDKGREGYTF. Here the CDR3 DNA reads TGTGCCATCAGTGAGTGGGATAAAGGGCGCGAAGGCTACACCTTC.

The sample holds many counts of this clonotype. This chain joins TRBV2 and TRBJ2-3; D uncertain. Germline V gene sequence: CDR1 SNHLY, CDR2 FYNNEI. The V and J ends lost 7 bases and 0 bases respectively, with 17 bases between them. The CDR3 contains 16 residues. The CDR3 protein is CASTLSLGSSTDTQYF. CDR3 coding DNA: TGTGCCAGCACTCTTTCGTTAGGATCTAGCACAGATACGCAGTATTTT. Full variable domain (rest looked up from reference TRBV2 and TRBJ2-3): EPEVTQTPSHQVTQMGQEVILRCVPISNHLYFYWYRQILGQKVEFLVSFYNNEISEKSEIFDDQFSVERPDGSNFTLKIRSTKLEDSAMYFCASTLSLGSSTDTQYFGPGTRLTVL.

This clonotype was seen repeatedly, ten times or more. The genes are TRBV7-2 and TRBJ1-2; 8 nucleotides agree with TRBD1. The germline V gene has CDR1 SGHTA and CDR2 FQGNSA. This CDR3 contains 15 residues. Unmatched junction bases numbered 3, after V lost 1 base and J lost 2 bases. The CDR3 is CASSLDYRGNYGYTF. In DNA, the CDR3 is TGTGCCAGCAGCTTAGATTACAGGGGGAACTATGGCTACACCTTC.

At least ten counts were recorded for this clonotype. V is TRBV14 and J is TRBJ1-2; D gene unclear. The CDR3 length is 13 residues. CDR1 SGHDN and CDR2 FVKESK come from the germline V gene. V lost 5 bases and J 1 base, leaving 8 bases between the germline ends. The CDR3 DNA reads as TGTGCCAGCAGCACCAGGATTAACTATGGCTACACCTTC. Its protein is CASSTRINYGYTF.

This clonotype was observed many times. The CDR3 DNA reads TGTGCCAGCAGTGGAGCAAGGAACACTGAAGCTTTCTTT. Its protein is CASSGARNTEAFF. The J gene is TRBJ1-1, the V gene TRBV2; D ambiguous. CDR1 is SNHLY and CDR2 is FYNNEI in the germline V gene. The CDR3 length is 13 residues. The V gene lost 4 bases and the J gene lost 1 base, with 7 bases spanning the gap.

In its sample, this clonotype was seen many times. This chain joins TRBV6-1 and TRBJ2-7, with 7 positions matching TRBD2. Germline V gene sequence: CDR1 MNHNS, CDR2 SASEGT. CDR3 size: 14 residues. V dropped 2 bases and J dropped 3; count of bases not matched to a gene: 4. The CDR3 protein is CASSELGGSYEQYF. The CDR3 region has the DNA TGTGCCAGCAGTGAACTCGGCGGGAGCTACGAGCAGTACTTC.

This clonotype has a count of ten or more. This chain connects TRBV7-8 to TRBJ2-1; weak D call: TRBD2 (5 bases). Trimming took off 1 base at V and 10 bases at J, with 23 bases between the two ends. The CDR3 runs to 17 residues. CDR1 is SGHVS, CDR2 FQNEAQ, per germline. In DNA form, the CDR3 reads TGTGCCAGCAGCTTAGTAGGAGGCGAGCGGAAATCTGGGGAGCAGTTCTTC. This gives the protein CASSLVGGERKSGEQFF.

This clonotype was seen repeatedly, ten times or more. The genes are TRBV30 and TRBJ2-7; D is uncertain. V lost 0 bases and J 5 bases, leaving 14 bases between the germline ends. Germline CDR1 is GTSNPN and CDR2 is SVGIG (reference sequence). The CDR3 sequence is 14 residues long. The CDR3 reads CAWSVGGVWHEQYF. CDR3 DNA: TGTGCCTGGAGTGTAGGTGGGGTCTGGCACGAGCAGTACTTC.

This clonotype was counted at least ten times. The chain carries TRBV5-1 and TRBJ1-1; 9 nucleotides align to TRBD1. The V and J ends lost 4 bases and 4 bases, in that order; junction bases with no gene match: 5. The CDR3 is 14 residues long. Germline V gives CDR1 SGHRS, CDR2 YFSETQ. This CDR3 reads CASSMDRGGTEAFF. The CDR3, as DNA: TGCGCCAGCAGCATGGACAGGGGAGGCACTGAAGCTTTCTTT.

This clonotype was found many times. The chain employs TRBV6-6 and TRBJ1-1, with D unclear. Trimming stripped 8 bases from V and 4 bases from J, with 11 bases between. The germline CDR1 and CDR2 sequences are MNHNY and SVGAGI (reference sequence). The CDR3 is 12 residues long. This CDR3 reads CASCKWGTEAFF. The CDR3 DNA is TGTGCCAGCTGCAAGTGGGGCACTGAAGCTTTCTTT.

This clonotype occurred many times. The chain employs TRBV7-2 and TRBJ2-5; no firm D call. CDR1 and CDR2 from the germline V gene are SGHTA and FQGNSA. The CDR3 has 11 residues. V was shortened by 6 bases and J by 1 base, with 3 bases between the two germline ends. CDR3 protein: CASRLQETQYF. CDR3 sequence (DNA): TGTGCCAGCAGGCTCCAAGAGACCCAGTACTTC.

This clonotype was found many times. The V and J genes are TRBV15 and TRBJ2-5; perhaps D is TRBD1 or TRBD2 (5 bases each). Looked up from germline, CDR1 is LNHNV and CDR2 is YYDKDF (reference sequence). The CDR3 has 14 amino acids. Trimming removed 1 base at V and 2 bases at J, with 8 bases between. Here the CDR3 reads CATSRGGIQETQYF. CDR3 sequence (DNA): TGTGCCACCAGCAGAGGGGGGATACAAGAGACCCAGTACTTC.

About this clonotype: A much larger clone lies one base from this, so it may be a read error. The chain recombines TRBV6-2 or TRBV6-3 with TRBJ2-3; no firm D call. Germline V CDR1 and CDR2: MNHEY, SVGEGT. The CDR3 is 14 amino acids. Trimming took 2 bases from V and 5 from J, leaving 11 bases between them. The CDR3 region has the DNA TGTGCCAGCAGTTACATCCAGCCGGTAGATACGCAGTATTTT. The encoded protein is CASSYIQPVDTQYF.

This clonotype was detected many times. The CDR3 sequence is CASSPSGQLYNEQFF. The CDR3 DNA is TGTGCCAGCAGCCCATCGGGACAGCTTTACAATGAGCAGTTCTTC. The rearrangement uses TRBV7-2 and TRBJ2-1, with 7 bases identical to TRBD1. Trimming at V came to 5 bases and at J to 4 bases, leaving 8 bases not matched to a gene. Germline V gene data show CDR1 as SGHTA and CDR2 as FQGNSA. There are 15 residues in the CDR3.

At least ten counts were recorded for this clonotype. V gene TRBV2 combines with J gene TRBJ1-2, with D perhaps matching TRBD1 (6 bases). Trimming took off 10 bases at V and 3 bases at J, with 15 bases between the two ends. Germline CDR1 SNHLY, CDR2 FYNNEI. The CDR3 has 13 residues. CDR3: CATTGVRDYGYTF. The DNA for the CDR3 is TGTGCCACGACAGGTGTTAGGGACTATGGCTACACCTTC.

The sample holds many counts of this clonotype. The CDR3 spells CASSLLSGRNTGELFF. CDR3 sequence (DNA): TGTGCCAGCAGTCTACTTAGCGGGAGAAACACCGGGGAGCTGTTTTTT. The V and J genes are TRBV6-2 or TRBV6-3 and TRBJ2-2; 9 nucleotides match TRBD2. After removal of 5 bases from V and 2 bases from J, the junction contained 6 bases not matched to a gene. Germline CDR1 and CDR2: MNHEY and SVGEGT. The CDR3 length is 16 residues.

This clonotype was observed at least ten times. J is TRBJ2-1 and V is TRBV7-9; 13 bases map to TRBD2. Germline loops: CDR1 SEHNR, CDR2 FQNEAQ (reference sequence). The V gene end was trimmed by 0 bases and the J gene end by 0 bases; junction bases not matched to a gene: 11. The CDR3 has 21 amino acids. The CDR3 loop reads CASSLAPGTSGTRSSYNEQFF. The DNA for the CDR3 is TGTGCCAGCAGCTTAGCCCCCGGGACTAGCGGGACACGGAGCTCCTACAATGAGCAGTTCTTC.

This clonotype has ten or more counts. This CDR3 reads CASSFPGLATTGELFF. The CDR3 DNA reads TGTGCCAGCAGCTTTCCGGGACTAGCGACCACCGGGGAGCTGTTTTTT. V is TRBV3-1 and J is TRBJ2-2; the match to TRBD2 covers 10 bases. This CDR3 region has 16 residues. The V gene's germline CDR1 is LGHDT and CDR2 YNNKEL (reference sequence). V lost 5 bases and J lost 4; bases outside the gene matches: 7.

A few counts support this clonotype. This chain uses TRBV12-5 with TRBJ2-3; 13 positions match TRBD2. The germline V gene has CDR1 LGHNT and CDR2 FRNRAP. The trim removed 3 bases at V and 3 bases at J, leaving 6 bases unmatched. The CDR3 covers 17 residues. Here the CDR3 reads CASGFRTSGSVTDTQYF. The CDR3 DNA sequence: TGTGCTAGTGGTTTCCGGACTAGCGGGAGCGTAACAGATACGCAGTATTTT.

In this sample, this clonotype turned up many times. The J gene is TRBJ2-2, the V gene TRBV2; the D is unclear. Germline V CDR1 and CDR2: SNHLY, FYNNEI. V was trimmed by 4 bases and J by 6 bases, leaving 9 bases between them. This CDR3 has 13 residues. The CDR3 loop reads CASSATDPGELFF. CDR3 nucleotide sequence: TGTGCCAGCAGTGCGACCGATCCCGGGGAGCTGTTTTTT.

The table lists this clonotype with many counts. The chain combines TRBV7-2 with TRBJ2-7; 11 bases are shared with TRBD2. Per the germline V gene, CDR1 is SGHTA and CDR2 is FQGNSA. Germline trimming cut 5 bases from V and 7 bases from J; bases unmatched to any gene: 16. The CDR3 loop spans 17 amino acids. CDR3 nucleotides: TGTGCCAGCAGCCCCCTGACTAGCGGGACTTTAGTTAGGGAGCAGTACTTC. Protein product: CASSPLTSGTLVREQYF. Supplemented by reference TRBV7-2 and TRBJ2-7, the full variable domain reads GAGVSQSPSNKVTEKGKDVELRCDPISGHTALYWYRQSLGQGLEFLIYFQGNSAPDKSGLPSDRFSAERTGGSVSTLTIQRTQQEDSAVYLCASSPLTSGTLVREQYFGPGTRLTVT.

Remarks on this clonotype: Relative to the germline gene, one junction end is altered; a read error may explain this. This chain uses TRBV27 with TRBJ1-1; tentative D call: TRBD1 (5 bases). There are 15 residues in the CDR3. Germline CDR1 and CDR2: MNHEY and SMNVEV (reference sequence). CDR3 DNA: TGTTCCAGCAGTACAGTCGGGGGTATGGACACTGAAGCTTTCTTT. It is translated as CSSSTVGGMDTEAFF.

This clonotype was seen repeatedly, ten times or more. This chain uses TRBV27 with TRBJ2-1; 9 bases map to TRBD2. Germline loops: CDR1 MNHEY, CDR2 SMNVEV (reference sequence). V was clipped by 4 bases and J by 5 bases; unmatched bases: 6. The CDR3 contains 15 residues. This CDR3 reads CASSYETSGHNEQFF. In DNA form, the CDR3 reads TGTGCCAGCAGTTATGAGACTAGCGGCCACAATGAGCAGTTCTTC.

This clonotype was seen ten or more times. J is TRBJ2-7 and V is TRBV2; tentative D call: TRBD1 (6 bases). V was pared by 5 bases and J by 0 bases, with 11 bases between. CDR3 length: 14 amino acids. CDR1 is SNHLY, CDR2 FYNNEI, per germline. The CDR3 loop reads CASSMTGLSYEQYF. CDR3 nucleotides: TGTGCCAGCAGTATGACAGGTCTCTCCTACGAGCAGTACTTC.

The table lists this clonotype with many counts. V usage is TRBV12-3 or TRBV12-4 and J usage is TRBJ1-4; D is perhaps TRBD1 (6 bases). This CDR3 is 14 amino acids long. With 6 bases removed from V and 4 bases from J, the gap between germline ends came to 12 bases. This CDR3 reads CASSRGRVNEKLFF. DNA of the CDR3: TGTGCCAGCAGCAGGGGACGGGTTAATGAAAAACTGTTTTTT.

This clonotype was observed at least ten times. The chain joins TRBV5-4 to TRBJ2-2, with TRBD2 matching 8 bases. The CDR3 is 16 residues long. Germline V gene sequence: CDR1 SGHNT, CDR2 YYREEE (reference sequence). The V gene end was trimmed by 4 bases and the J gene end by 5 bases; junction bases not matched to a gene: 10. The CDR3 loop reads CASSNLLAGRTGELFF. The CDR3 DNA reads TGTGCCAGCAGCAACCTTCTAGCGGGTCGAACCGGGGAGCTGTTTTTT.

The chain combines TRBV7-7 with TRBJ2-3; perhaps TRBD2 as D (6 bases). Germline CDR1 is SSHAT and CDR2 is FNYEAQ (reference sequence). Trimming left V 3 bases short and J 3 bases short, with 16 bases between. This CDR3 contains 16 residues. The DNA of the CDR3 is TGTGCCAGCAGCTTCTTAGCGGTCGCCGGGACAGATACGCAGTATTTT. Its translation: CASSFLAVAGTDTQYF. Full variable domain (outside the CDR3, taken from reference TRBV7-7 and TRBJ2-3): GAGVSQSPRYKVTKRGQDVTLRCDPISSHATLYWYQQALGQGPEFLTYFNYEAQPDKSGLPSDRFSAERPEGSISTLTIQRTEQRDSAMYRCASSFLAVAGTDTQYFGPGTRLTVL.

This clonotype was seen more than once but under ten times. CDR3: CASSYSTWNTEAFF. The CDR3 coding sequence is TGTGCCAGCAGTTACTCGACTTGGAACACTGAAGCTTTCTTT. This chain joins TRBV6-2 or TRBV6-3 and TRBJ1-1, with D unresolved. The ends were cut back, 0 bases at V and 1 base at J, with 6 bases in the middle. Germline CDR1 is MNHEY and CDR2 is SVGEGT. CDR3 length equals 14 residues.

This clonotype was observed many times. CDR3 sequence: CASSLQGLETQYF. The CDR3 DNA reads TGTGCCAGCAGCTTACAGGGATTGGAGACCCAGTACTTC. The V gene is TRBV5-4, the J gene TRBJ2-5; D is possibly TRBD1 (6 bases). Germline CDR1 SGHNT, CDR2 YYREEE (reference sequence). The CDR3 sequence is 13 residues long. V gave up 2 bases and J gave up 5 bases, with 10 bases separating them.